A single TCR beta chain is shown here with its context. Its antigen is unidentified. The data were obtained in a study of cytomegalovirus exposure and HLA in healthy donors. General study findings and limits: The study carried out a later analysis of TCR beta sequences. It associated under 20,000 of them with specific HLA alleles at a false discovery rate of 0.05.

It was with 60 Vbeta and 13 Jbeta primers that the PCR ran. Sequencing used immunoSEQ multiplex PCR; TCRdb keeps in-frame clones, though not all of them. The top ten clones hold 1% to 1.5% of a sample with roughly 180,000 clones, roughly 9.5% of them seen once. CDR1 is LGHNT and CDR2 is FRNRAP in the germline V gene. CDR3 size: 14 residues. V was clipped by 0 bases and J by 6 bases, with 11 bases between them. The TCR sequence derives from a woman aged 30 to 39 in good health and CMV-seropositive. The material sequenced was PBMCs. The rearrangement joins TRBV12-5 to TRBJ1-2; D uncertain. CDR3 region: CASGLVRWSDGYTF. The DNA of the CDR3 is TGTGCTAGTGGTTTGGTACGGTGGTCGGATGGCTACACCTTC.